This entry lists 6 T cell receptor beta chains sequenced from one sample in a study of T cell responses to AZD1222 COVID-19 vaccine. Clones were sequenced by immunoSEQ multiplex PCR, and TCRdb holds only the in-frame ones, with some missing. The sample comprises roughly 120,000 clones, roughly 90% of which are singletons, and roughly a tenth rests with the top ten. The material was peripheral blood, obtained on day 0 of AZD1222 vaccination. The source of these receptors is an adult in good health.

The V and J genes are TRBV9 and TRBJ1-2, with D unresolved. Germline assignment: CDR1 SGDLS and CDR2 YYNGEE. CDR3 size: 15 residues. Between the trimmed V and J ends, which lost 2 bases and 5 bases, there was a span of 16 bases. CDR3 residues: CASSVGVQTTYGYTF. CDR3 DNA sequence: TGTGCCAGCAGCGTCGGGGTGCAGACTACTTATGGCTACACCTTC.

The table lists this clone with a count of one. The chain couples TRBV5-6 to TRBJ2-3; D may be TRBD1 or TRBD2 (6 bases each). Germline lookup yields CDR1 SGHDT and CDR2 YYEEEE. With 7 bases removed from V and 3 bases from J, the gap between germline ends came to 18 bases. The CDR3 runs to 15 residues. The CDR3 DNA follows: TGTGCCAGCGGGGAAGGGGGGAGGAAAACAGATACGCAGTATTTT. Translation: CASGEGGRKTDTQYF.

The chain couples TRBV19 to TRBJ2-7; D is ambiguous. V gave up 6 bases and J gave up 3 bases, with 18 bases separating them. CDR3 length equals 15 residues. CDR1 is LNHDA, CDR2 SQIVND, per germline (reference sequence). The CDR3: CASRLSHSGSYEQYF. In nucleotides, the CDR3 is TGTGCCAGTAGGTTGTCCCACTCCGGAAGCTACGAGCAGTACTTC. Full variable domain (outside the CDR3, taken from reference TRBV19 and TRBJ2-7): DGGITQSPKYLFRKEGQNVTLSCEQNLNHDAMYWYRQDPGQGLRLIYYSQIVNDFQKGDIAEGYSVSREKKESFPLTVTSAQKNPTAFYLCASRLSHSGSYEQYFGPGTRLTVT.

V usage is TRBV4-2 and J usage is TRBJ2-3; 8 bases align to TRBD1. The trim removed 1 base at V and 2 bases at J, leaving 8 bases unmatched. CDR1 and CDR2 (germline): LGHNA, YNFKEQ. This CDR3 is built from 17 residues. The CDR3 here is CASSQGWQGAFTDTQYF. The CDR3, as DNA: TGTGCCAGCAGCCAAGGCTGGCAGGGGGCGTTCACAGATACGCAGTATTTT.

The chain uses TRBV19 and TRBJ1-5, with 7 bases aligning to TRBD1. The CDR3 is 15 amino acids. Germline V lookup: CDR1 LNHDA, CDR2 SQIVND (reference sequence). Germline trimming cut 5 bases from V and 6 bases from J; bases unmatched to any gene: 10. The CDR3 bases are TGTGCCAGTAGTCTATCTGGGGACAGTTTTCAGCCCCAGCATTTT. The encoded protein is CASSLSGDSFQPQHF.

This chain joins TRBV5-4 and TRBJ2-5; maybe TRBD2 (6 bases). Germline V gene lookup returns CDR1 SGHNT and CDR2 YYREEE (reference sequence). This CDR3 contains 17 residues. V gave up 0 bases and J gave up 7 bases, with 22 bases separating them. CDR3 residues: CASSLVRTGDEGWTQYF. The CDR3 nucleotides are TGTGCCAGCAGCTTGGTTCGTACGGGGGACGAGGGGTGGACCCAGTACTTC. Full variable domain (missing parts from reference TRBV5-4 and TRBJ2-5): ETGVTQSPTHLIKTRGQQVTLRCSSQSGHNTVSWYQQALGQGPQFIFQYYREEENGRGNFPPRFSGLQFPNYSSELNVNALELDDSALYLCASSLVRTGDEGWTQYFGPGTRLLVL.